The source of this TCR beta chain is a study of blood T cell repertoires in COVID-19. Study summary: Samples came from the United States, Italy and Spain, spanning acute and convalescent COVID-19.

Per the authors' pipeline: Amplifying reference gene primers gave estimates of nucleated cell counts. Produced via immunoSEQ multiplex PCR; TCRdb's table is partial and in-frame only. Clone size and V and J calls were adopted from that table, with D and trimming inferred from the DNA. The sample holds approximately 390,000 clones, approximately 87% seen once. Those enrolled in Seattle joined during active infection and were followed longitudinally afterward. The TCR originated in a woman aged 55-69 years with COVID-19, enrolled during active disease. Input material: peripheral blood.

CDR3 DNA sequence: TGTGCCAGCAGCCAGGACAGTCGAGAAGCTTTCTTT. Its translation is CASSQDSREAFF. The chain uses TRBV5-6 and TRBJ1-1; tentatively, D is TRBD1 (6 bases). V was clipped by 4 bases and J by 8 bases, with 12 bases between them. Germline V gene lookup returns CDR1 SGHDT and CDR2 YYEEEE. This CDR3 spans 12 amino acids.